This is a list of T cell receptor beta chains from one sample in a study of T cells in Graves' hyperthyroidism and ophthalmopathy. TCRdb ran MiXCR on the multiplex PCR reads and lists one entry per CDR3 protein. The repertoire includes roughly 300,000 distinct CDR3 sequences, roughly 13% of them detected once, and 20% to 25% sits in the top ten. Sequencing was performed on blood. The receptors stem from a woman between 25 and 40 years old with Graves' hyperthyroidism. CDR3s include the opening cysteine and the closing phenylalanine or tryptophan. Fields, in order: CDR3 protein, J gene, V gene, clone size. Not all rows give a size; the values are once, few, many and, for expanded clones, a class.

CDR3aa: CASSSTPNTEAFF
j_gene: TRBJ1-1
v_gene: TRBV6-2/TRBV6-3
abundance: many

CDR3aa: CATSDSGTRNEQFF
j_gene: TRBJ2-1
v_gene: TRBV24-1
abundance: many

CDR3aa: CSARDGTKSSYEQYF
j_gene: TRBJ2-7
v_gene: TRBV20-1
abundance: .

CDR3aa: CATSRRGGGGTGELFF
j_gene: TRBJ2-2
v_gene: TRBV15
abundance: .

CDR3aa: CASSPDRADIQYF
j_gene: TRBJ2-4
v_gene: TRBV7-2
abundance: .

CDR3aa: CASSPGGPAGEQYF
j_gene: TRBJ2-7
v_gene: TRBV27
abundance: many

CDR3aa: CASSLEWAGRAEETQYF
j_gene: TRBJ2-5
v_gene: TRBV11-2
abundance: .

CDR3aa: CASSQEVQKNIQYF
j_gene: TRBJ2-4
v_gene: TRBV3-1
abundance: few

CDR3aa: CATSDFVDGKNIQYF
j_gene: TRBJ2-4
v_gene: TRBV24-1
abundance: many

CDR3aa: CSASHRGNSYEQYF
j_gene: TRBJ2-7
v_gene: TRBV20-1
abundance: .

CDR3aa: CASSLARLVSNQPQHF
j_gene: TRBJ1-5
v_gene: TRBV7-8
abundance: few

CDR3aa: CASSLFLAASYEQYF
j_gene: TRBJ2-7
v_gene: TRBV27
abundance: many

CDR3aa: CSASRRVKANYGYTF
j_gene: TRBJ1-2
v_gene: TRBV20-1
abundance: .

CDR3aa: CSARLGNSNQPQHF
j_gene: TRBJ1-5
v_gene: TRBV20-1
abundance: few

CDR3aa: CASRQRALAGGSYEQYF
j_gene: TRBJ2-7
v_gene: TRBV6-2/TRBV6-3
abundance: few

CDR3aa: CASSYTGNSPLHF
j_gene: TRBJ1-6
v_gene: TRBV6-5
abundance: .

CDR3aa: CSASSGALAGGSWNEQFF
j_gene: TRBJ2-1
v_gene: TRBV20-1
abundance: .

CDR3aa: CASRPSRPGLASVDNEQFF
j_gene: TRBJ2-1
v_gene: TRBV28
abundance: few

CDR3aa: CASSRREQETQYF
j_gene: TRBJ2-5
v_gene: TRBV19
abundance: few

CDR3aa: CASRNQGFSGNTIYF
j_gene: TRBJ1-3
v_gene: TRBV6-1
abundance: .

CDR3aa: CSVWSGRASQPQHF
j_gene: TRBJ1-5
v_gene: TRBV29-1
abundance: many

CDR3aa: CASSEQGGSSNEQFF
j_gene: TRBJ2-1
v_gene: TRBV2
abundance: many

CDR3aa: CASRPGTGHNRELFF
j_gene: TRBJ2-2
v_gene: TRBV11-1
abundance: .

CDR3aa: CASSWGGRRSTEAFF
j_gene: TRBJ1-1
v_gene: TRBV6-1
abundance: many

CDR3aa: CASSFSPGSGTEAFF
j_gene: TRBJ1-1
v_gene: TRBV19
abundance: many

CDR3aa: CASSLQTGDNEQFF
j_gene: TRBJ2-1
v_gene: TRBV7-2
abundance: .

CDR3aa: CSASPAGEETQYF
j_gene: TRBJ2-5
v_gene: TRBV20-1
abundance: many

CDR3aa: CASSVTGGKYEQYF
j_gene: TRBJ2-7
v_gene: TRBV5-1
abundance: .

CDR3aa: CASARGAGWGEQYF
j_gene: TRBJ2-7
v_gene: TRBV28
abundance: many

CDR3aa: CASSQGTGRVDTQYF
j_gene: TRBJ2-5
v_gene: TRBV3-1
abundance: .

CDR3aa: CASSQDHRYGYTF
j_gene: TRBJ1-2
v_gene: TRBV3-1
abundance: many

CDR3aa: CASSANQGGRDNSPLHF
j_gene: TRBJ1-6
v_gene: TRBV11-2
abundance: .

CDR3aa: CAISDPLLGSNQPQHF
j_gene: TRBJ1-5
v_gene: TRBV10-3
abundance: few

CDR3aa: CAISFSDRGRETQYF
j_gene: TRBJ2-5
v_gene: TRBV10-3
abundance: few

CDR3aa: CASSESRGRPQHF
j_gene: TRBJ1-5
v_gene: TRBV6-1
abundance: many

CDR3aa: CASSLWLDNWNTEAFF
j_gene: TRBJ1-1
v_gene: TRBV28
abundance: many

CDR3aa: CSAREDSGNTIYF
j_gene: TRBJ1-3
v_gene: TRBV20-1
abundance: .

CDR3aa: CASSSDVYSGANVLTF
j_gene: TRBJ2-6
v_gene: TRBV5-1
abundance: few

CDR3aa: CASSEESALNLGPQHF
j_gene: TRBJ1-5
v_gene: TRBV2
abundance: many

CDR3aa: CSVFGSTYEQYF
j_gene: TRBJ2-7
v_gene: TRBV29-1
abundance: .

CDR3aa: CSVDWGGQGGINEQFF
j_gene: TRBJ2-1
v_gene: TRBV29-1
abundance: .

CDR3aa: CASSGSTTDTQYF
j_gene: TRBJ2-3
v_gene: TRBV27
abundance: .

CDR3aa: CASSQDRAGSPLHF
j_gene: TRBJ1-6
v_gene: TRBV3-1
abundance: many

CDR3aa: CASSLSGPNYNEQFF
j_gene: TRBJ2-1
v_gene: TRBV7-9
abundance: few

CDR3aa: CASMVSNQPQHF
j_gene: TRBJ1-5
v_gene: TRBV19
abundance: few

CDR3aa: CASSSTQGYSNQPQHF
j_gene: TRBJ1-5
v_gene: TRBV27
abundance: many

CDR3aa: CASSLESLPSYEQYF
j_gene: TRBJ2-7
v_gene: TRBV11-2
abundance: many

CDR3aa: CASSPRIRGDTQYF
j_gene: TRBJ2-3
v_gene: TRBV28
abundance: few

CDR3aa: CAWSVLAGVGDVYF
j_gene: TRBJ2-5
v_gene: TRBV30
abundance: .

CDR3aa: CASSLSRNSNTEAFF
j_gene: TRBJ1-1
v_gene: TRBV7-8
abundance: many

CDR3aa: CASSATVNTEAFF
j_gene: TRBJ1-1
v_gene: TRBV6-1
abundance: many

CDR3aa: CSAKGGTSGRGRVADTQYF
j_gene: TRBJ2-3
v_gene: TRBV20-1
abundance: few

CDR3aa: CASSGTDKETQYF
j_gene: TRBJ2-5
v_gene: TRBV3-1
abundance: .

CDR3aa: CASRRLAGEVEQYF
j_gene: TRBJ2-7
v_gene: TRBV2
abundance: few

CDR3aa: CASKAGAWVSSYEQYF
j_gene: TRBJ2-7
v_gene: TRBV2
abundance: .

CDR3aa: CASSIWGQGLGNTGELFF
j_gene: TRBJ2-2
v_gene: TRBV19
abundance: .

CDR3aa: CASSVGQVGAVAFF
j_gene: TRBJ1-1
v_gene: TRBV7-9
abundance: .